The text below deals with one T cell receptor beta chain. Its antigen is unknown. Qualities for individual bases were not recorded, and no much larger clone is one base off. The sample originates from a study of CD8+ T cells in alopecia areata (dated by TCRdb to 2016 to 2019). Some background on the complete study: Treated patients were enrolled in an open-label pilot trial of oral tofacitinib, 5 to 10 mg twice daily, for moderate-to-severe alopecia areata. RNA came from the PAXgene miRNA kit for fixed scalp, the miRNeasy kit for PBMCs, and the RNeasy kit for mouse skin. TCRbeta CDR3 regions were amplified by immunoSEQ multiplex PCR with 35 Vbeta forward and 13 Jbeta reverse primers. In both human patients and the C3H/HeJ mouse model, the study applied high-throughput TCRbeta sequencing to look at T cell clonal expansion in alopecia areata. In treated patients, disease severity was measured using the SALT score, which gives the percentage of scalp surface area affected. Clonality in the scalp was compared among normal scalp (n=4), patchy alopecia areata scalp (n=8), and alopecia totalis/universalis scalp (n=8). Patients received tofacitinib for 6 to 18 months and were then followed off drug for 6 months to check for delayed response and recurrence. In humans, TCRbeta sequencing was performed on scalp tissue and on sorted CD4+ and CD8+ peripheral blood T cells from healthy controls and from patients with patchy or totalis/universalis alopecia areata. Biopsies were taken from tofacitinib-treated patients at baseline and again at 4 and 24 weeks into treatment, and several of those patients also had a later scalp biopsy. Broader findings and caveats from the paper: Many expanded lesional clones persisted in scalp and blood during tofacitinib treatment, which may partly explain relapse after stopping treatment. With tofacitinib, both scalp clonality and the number of expanded CD8+ clones among the top 100 scalp clones went down significantly. Shared TCR sequences between patients were less evident than in mice, which may be partly attributable to HLA diversity in the patient population. Because the treated cohort was small and included a single nonresponder, larger studies are needed to assess links between baseline CD8+ expansion and response. Higher clonality and more expanded CD8+ clones were observed in lesional scalp than in normal scalp, particularly in alopecia totalis/universalis, a finding suggestive of antigenic drive. Scalp TCR repertoire analysis is complicated because resident alphabeta T cells in normal human skin are also sequenced, whereas mouse skin is dominated by gammadelta T cells.

In the germline V gene, CDR1 corresponds to SGHTA and CDR2 to FQGNSA. Cut back by 1 base and 3 bases, the V and J ends lie 9 bases apart. The CDR3, from cysteine to phenylalanine, totals 14 residues. Of the read, only the CDR3 DNA is kept; its 42 bases are in frame from base 1. Interpreted using the paper, the time point label stands for: about 4 weeks on oral tofacitinib. The treatment or condition label here, explained by the study, means: oral pan-JAK inhibitor, 5-10 mg twice daily. From alopecia areata patients, peripheral blood was collected along with lesional scalp punch biopsies. After PBMCs were isolated by density centrifugation and stained for CD3, CD4 and CD8, a FACSAria was used to sort CD4+ and CD8+ T cells. Receptor amplification or capture employed the immunoSEQ multiplex PCR assay. For TCR sequencing, RNA was extracted from every sample and reverse transcribed into cDNA to serve as template. First-strand cDNA was synthesized using SuperScript III with a 2:1 mix of oligo-dT and random hexamers. A synthetic immune receptor repertoire was used to measure amplification bias, and any remaining bias was corrected computationally. The original methods were these. Raw reads were preprocessed for error removal, and CDR3 was defined according to IMGT conventions as running from the conserved cysteine to phenylalanine. Clonality was computed by normalizing Shannon entropy by log2 of the number of productive unique TCRs and subtracting the result from 1. Scalp TCRbeta sequences were cross-referenced with sorted blood CD4 and CD8 repertoires so that the CD4 or CD8 identity of scalp clones could be inferred. TCRdb limited this immuneACCESS table to in-frame rearrangements with V and J called. A share of clones is missing; checked studies link under half to unresolved V genes, and the rest is unexplained. V, J and clone size derive from that table, while D and trimming were established from the DNA sequence. Here the sample has approximately 200,000 clones; approximately 60% occur a single time. 3% to 3.5% of the sample belongs to the ten largest clones.

The starting material was CD4+ T cells sorted from blood, obtained at week 4, from a patient treated with tofacitinib. Recombination linked TRBV7-2 to TRBJ1-2; the D gene cannot be resolved reliably. The receptor comes from a human donor with alopecia areata. The CDR3 protein sequence reads: CASSLGGADYGYTF. The DNA reads TGTGCCAGCAGCTTAGGGGGAGCCGACTATGGCTACACCTTC.